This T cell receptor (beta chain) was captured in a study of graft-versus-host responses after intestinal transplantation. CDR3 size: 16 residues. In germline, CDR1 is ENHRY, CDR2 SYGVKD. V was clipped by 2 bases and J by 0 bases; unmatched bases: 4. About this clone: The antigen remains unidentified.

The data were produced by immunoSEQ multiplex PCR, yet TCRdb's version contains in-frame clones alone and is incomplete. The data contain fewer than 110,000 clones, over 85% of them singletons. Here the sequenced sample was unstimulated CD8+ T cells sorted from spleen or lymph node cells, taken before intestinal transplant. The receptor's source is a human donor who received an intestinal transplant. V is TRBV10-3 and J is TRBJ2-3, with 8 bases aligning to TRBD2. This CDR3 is CAISEQRGLSTDTQYF. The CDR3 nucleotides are TGTGCCATCAGTGAGCAGCGGGGGCTAAGCACAGATACGCAGTATTTT.